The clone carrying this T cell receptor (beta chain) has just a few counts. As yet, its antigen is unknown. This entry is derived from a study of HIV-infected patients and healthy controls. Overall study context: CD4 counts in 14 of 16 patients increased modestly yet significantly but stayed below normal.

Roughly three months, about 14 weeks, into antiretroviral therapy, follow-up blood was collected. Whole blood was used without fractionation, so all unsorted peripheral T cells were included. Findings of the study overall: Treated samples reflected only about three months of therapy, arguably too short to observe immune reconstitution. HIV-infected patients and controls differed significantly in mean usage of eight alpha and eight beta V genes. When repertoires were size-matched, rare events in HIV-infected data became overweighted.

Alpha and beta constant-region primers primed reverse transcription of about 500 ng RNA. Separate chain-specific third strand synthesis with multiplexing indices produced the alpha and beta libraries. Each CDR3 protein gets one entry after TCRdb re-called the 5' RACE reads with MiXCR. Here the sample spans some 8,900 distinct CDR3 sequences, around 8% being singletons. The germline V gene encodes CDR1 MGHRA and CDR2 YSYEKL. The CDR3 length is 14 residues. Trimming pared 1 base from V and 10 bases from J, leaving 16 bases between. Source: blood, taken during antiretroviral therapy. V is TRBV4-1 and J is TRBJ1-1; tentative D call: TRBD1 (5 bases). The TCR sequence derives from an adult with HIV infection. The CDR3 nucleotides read TGCGCCAGCAGCCAAGCCCCTCAGGGTTATGGAGCTTTCTTT. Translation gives CASSQAPQGYGAFF.